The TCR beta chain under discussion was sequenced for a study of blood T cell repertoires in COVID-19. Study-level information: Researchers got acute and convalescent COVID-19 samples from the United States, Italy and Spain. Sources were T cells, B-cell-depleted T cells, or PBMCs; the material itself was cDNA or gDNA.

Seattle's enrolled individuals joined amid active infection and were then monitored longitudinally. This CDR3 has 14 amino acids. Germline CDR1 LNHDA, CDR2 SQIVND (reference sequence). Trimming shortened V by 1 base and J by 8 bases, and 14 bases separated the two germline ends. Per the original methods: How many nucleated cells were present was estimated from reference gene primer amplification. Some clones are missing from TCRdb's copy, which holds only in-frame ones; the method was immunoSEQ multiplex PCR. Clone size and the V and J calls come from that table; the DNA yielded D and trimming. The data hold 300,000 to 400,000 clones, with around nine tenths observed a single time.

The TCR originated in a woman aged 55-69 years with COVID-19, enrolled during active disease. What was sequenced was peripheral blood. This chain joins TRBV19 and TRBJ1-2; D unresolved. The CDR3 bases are TGTGCCAGTAGTATAGTGGCGGGTTCTAGGGGCTACACCTTC. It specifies CASSIVAGSRGYTF.